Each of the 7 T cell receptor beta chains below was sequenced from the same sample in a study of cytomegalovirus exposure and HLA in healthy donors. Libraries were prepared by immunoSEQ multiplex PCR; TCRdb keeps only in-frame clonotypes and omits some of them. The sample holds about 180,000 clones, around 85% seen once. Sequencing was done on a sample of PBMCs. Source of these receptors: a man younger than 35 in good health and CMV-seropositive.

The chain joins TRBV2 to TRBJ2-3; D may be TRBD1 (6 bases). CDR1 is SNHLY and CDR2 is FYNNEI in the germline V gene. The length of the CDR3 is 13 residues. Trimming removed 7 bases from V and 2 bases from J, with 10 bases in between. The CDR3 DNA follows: TGTGCCAGCAACAGGGACCCCACAGATACGCAGTATTTT. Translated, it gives CASNRDPTDTQYF. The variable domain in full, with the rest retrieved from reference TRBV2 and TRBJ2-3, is EPEVTQTPSHQVTQMGQEVILRCVPISNHLYFYWYRQILGQKVEFLVSFYNNEISEKSEIFDDQFSVERPDGSNFTLKIRSTKLEDSAMYFCASNRDPTDTQYFGPGTRLTVL.

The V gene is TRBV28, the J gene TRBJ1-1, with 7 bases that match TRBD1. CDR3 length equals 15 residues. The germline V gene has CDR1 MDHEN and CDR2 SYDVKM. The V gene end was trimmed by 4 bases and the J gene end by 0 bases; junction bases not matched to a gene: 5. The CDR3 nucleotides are TGTGCCAGCAGTTCTTCCGGGACAGTGAACACTGAAGCTTTCTTT. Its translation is CASSSSGTVNTEAFF.

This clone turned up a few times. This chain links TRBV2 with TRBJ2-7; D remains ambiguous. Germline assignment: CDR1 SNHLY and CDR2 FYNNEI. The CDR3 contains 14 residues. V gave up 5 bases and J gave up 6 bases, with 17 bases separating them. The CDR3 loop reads CASSNNIGWSEQYF. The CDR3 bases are TGTGCCAGCAGTAATAATATCGGGTGGAGCGAGCAGTACTTC.

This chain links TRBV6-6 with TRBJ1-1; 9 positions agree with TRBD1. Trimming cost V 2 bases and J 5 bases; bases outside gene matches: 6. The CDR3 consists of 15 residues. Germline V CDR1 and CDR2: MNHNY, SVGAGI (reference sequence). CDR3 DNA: TGTGCCAGCAGTTACCAGGGACAGGGTAATACTGAAGCTTTCTTT. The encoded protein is CASSYQGQGNTEAFF.

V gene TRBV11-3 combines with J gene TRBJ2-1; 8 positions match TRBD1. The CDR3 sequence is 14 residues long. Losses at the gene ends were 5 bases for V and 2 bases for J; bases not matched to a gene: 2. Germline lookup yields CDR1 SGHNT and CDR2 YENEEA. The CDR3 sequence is CASSPGGAYNEQFF. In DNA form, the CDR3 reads TGTGCCAGCAGCCCAGGGGGCGCCTACAATGAGCAGTTCTTC.

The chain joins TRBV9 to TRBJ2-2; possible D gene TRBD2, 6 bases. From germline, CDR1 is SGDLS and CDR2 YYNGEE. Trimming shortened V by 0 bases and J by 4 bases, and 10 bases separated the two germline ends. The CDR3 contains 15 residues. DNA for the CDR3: TGTGCCAGCAGCGTAGGAGGTAGCGGCACCGGGGAGCTGTTTTTT. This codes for CASSVGGSGTGELFF.

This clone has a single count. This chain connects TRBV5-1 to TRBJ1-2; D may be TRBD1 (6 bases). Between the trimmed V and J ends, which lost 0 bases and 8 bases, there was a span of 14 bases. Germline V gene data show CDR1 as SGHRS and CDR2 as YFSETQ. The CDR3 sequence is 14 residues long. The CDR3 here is CASSLESGGEGYTF. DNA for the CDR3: TGCGCCAGCAGCTTGGAATCGGGGGGCGAGGGCTACACCTTC.